One and the same sample provided the 5 T cell receptor beta chains below, sequenced in a study of T cells after yellow fever vaccination. TCRdb reprocessed the 5' RACE reads with MiXCR, giving one entry per CDR3 protein. The sample lists roughly 340,000 distinct CDR3 sequences; 3% to 4.5% were seen once. This specimen was PBMCs, taken 5 days after the yellow fever booster vaccination. The receptor source for this set is a man aged 18 to 30 who received the YFV17D yellow fever vaccine.

This clonotype has more than one count but fewer than ten. DNA of the CDR3: TGCGCCAGCAGCCAAGGGGAATTAGCTTCAGATACGCAGTATTTT. Residues: CASSQGELASDTQYF. The genes are TRBV4-3 and TRBJ2-3, with no clear D. The CDR3 covers 15 residues. Germline V CDR1 and CDR2: LGHNA, YSLEER. The V end lost 1 base, the J end lost 4 bases, and 12 bases lay between the germline ends.

This clonotype was picked up a small number of times. The rearrangement links TRBV6-2 or TRBV6-3 to TRBJ1-4, with no clear D. The CDR3 loop spans 15 amino acids. The V end lost 2 bases, the J end lost 0 bases, and 7 bases lay between the germline ends. Per the germline V gene, CDR1 is MNHEY and CDR2 is SVGEGT. The CDR3 DNA follows: TGTGCCAGCAGTTACCTGGGATCAACTAATGAAAAACTGTTTTTT. Translation gives CASSYLGSTNEKLFF.

The table lists this clonotype with a few counts. The chain is built from TRBV4-1 and TRBJ1-2; D gene unclear. Trimming removed 0 bases from V and 6 bases from J, with 14 bases in between. The germline V gene has CDR1 MGHRA and CDR2 YSYEKL. This CDR3 comprises 15 residues. The CDR3 loop reads CASSQESGNPDGYTF. In nucleotides, the CDR3 is TGCGCCAGCAGCCAAGAATCGGGGAATCCGGATGGCTACACCTTC.

V usage is TRBV6-2 or TRBV6-3 and J usage is TRBJ1-1, with a weak D call TRBD1 (5 bases). Germline CDR1 MNHEY, CDR2 SVGEGT. This CDR3 is built from 16 residues. V was clipped by 2 bases and J by 0 bases, with 13 bases between them. The CDR3 spells CASSYGAGRLNTEAFF. In DNA form, the CDR3 reads TGTGCCAGCAGTTACGGGGCAGGACGACTGAACACTGAAGCTTTCTTT.

In its sample, this clonotype was seen many times. The chain carries TRBV7-9 and TRBJ2-5; D ambiguous. Trimming took 2 bases from V and 5 from J, leaving 6 bases between them. There are 12 residues in the CDR3. Germline CDR1 reads SEHNR; CDR2 reads FQNEAQ (reference sequence). CDR3 in DNA: TGTGCCAGCAGCTTACGTGGCGAGACCCAGTACTTC. Residues: CASSLRGETQYF.